This T cell receptor (beta chain) was obtained from a study of molecular identifiers for immune sequencing clone quantification. The V gene's germline CDR1 is SGDLS and CDR2 YYNGEE. The CDR3 consists of 17 residues. Trimming took 4 bases from V and 1 from J, leaving 18 bases between them. This clonotype showed up just a few times. Sorting was used to obtain naive CD8 T cells (CD8+CD4-CCR7+CD45RA+). TCRdb called the PCR reads again in MiXCR, with one record for every CDR3 protein. The sample holds about 640,000 distinct CDR3 sequences, 20% seen once. The source material was naive CD8+ T cells from blood, with Jurkat cell RNA spiked in. Described subset: FACS-sorted CD8+CD4-CCR7+CD45RA+ naive T cells. The genes are TRBV9 and TRBJ2-4; D is possibly TRBD1 (6 bases). The sequence came from a human donor in good health. Some libraries in this study had Jurkat cell RNA spiked in. CDR3 loop: CASSTFGQPSAKNIQYF. The CDR3 DNA follows: TGTGCCAGCAGCACCTTCGGACAGCCGTCCGCCAAAAACATTCAGTACTTC.